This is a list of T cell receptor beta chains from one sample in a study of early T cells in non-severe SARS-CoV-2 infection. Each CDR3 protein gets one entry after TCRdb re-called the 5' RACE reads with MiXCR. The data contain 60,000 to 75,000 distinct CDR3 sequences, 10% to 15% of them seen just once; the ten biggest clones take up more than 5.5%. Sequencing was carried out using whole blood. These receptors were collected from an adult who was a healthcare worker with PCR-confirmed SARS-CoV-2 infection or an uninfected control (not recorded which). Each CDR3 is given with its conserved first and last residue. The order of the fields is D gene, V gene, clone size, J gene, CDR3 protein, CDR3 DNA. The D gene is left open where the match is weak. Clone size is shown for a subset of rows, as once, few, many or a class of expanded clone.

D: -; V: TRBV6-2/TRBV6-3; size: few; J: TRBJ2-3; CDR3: CASSPYKLLTDTQYF; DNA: TGTGCCAGCAGTCCATATAAACTCCTTACAGATACGCAGTATTTT
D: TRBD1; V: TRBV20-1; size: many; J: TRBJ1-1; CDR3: CSARGGQGFTSDTEAFF; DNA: TGCAGTGCTAGAGGGGGACAGGGTTTCACGAGTGACACTGAAGCTTTCTTT
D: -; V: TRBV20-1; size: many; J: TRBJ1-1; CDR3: CSASRASGTEAFF; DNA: TGCAGTGCCTCGAGGGCCTCGGGTACTGAAGCTTTCTTT
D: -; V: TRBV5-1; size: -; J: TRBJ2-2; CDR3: CASSTPIGNTGELFF; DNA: TGCGCCAGCAGTACCCCGATAGGGAACACCGGGGAGCTGTTTTTT
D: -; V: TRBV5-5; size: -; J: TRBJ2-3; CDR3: CASSLIIDTQYF; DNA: TGTGCCAGCAGCTTGATAATAGATACGCAGTATTTT
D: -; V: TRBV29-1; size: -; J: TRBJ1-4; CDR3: CSVWTYNEKLFF; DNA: TGCAGCGTGTGGACTTATAATGAAAAACTGTTTTTT
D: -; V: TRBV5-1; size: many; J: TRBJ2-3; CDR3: CASSQPQGDTQYF; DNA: TGCGCCAGCAGCCAACCCCAGGGTGATACGCAGTATTTT
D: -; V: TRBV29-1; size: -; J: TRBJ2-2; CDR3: CSVERTLAGELFF; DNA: TGCAGCGTTGAAAGGACCCTTGCCGGGGAGCTGTTTTTT
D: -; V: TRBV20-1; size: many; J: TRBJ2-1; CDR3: CSGNRLDPREQFF; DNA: TGCAGCGGTAACAGACTAGATCCGCGCGAGCAGTTCTTC
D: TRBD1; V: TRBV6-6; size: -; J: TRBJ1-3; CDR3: CASSFPGQGTGNTIYF; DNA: TGTGCCAGCAGTTTTCCCGGACAGGGAACCGGAAACACCATATATTTT
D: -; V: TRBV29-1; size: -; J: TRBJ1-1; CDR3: CSVESRVEAFF; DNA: TGCAGCGTTGAAAGCAGGGTTGAGGCTTTCTTT
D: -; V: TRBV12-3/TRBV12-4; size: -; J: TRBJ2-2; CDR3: CASSLALSGELFF; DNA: TGTGCCAGCAGTTTAGCGCTATCCGGGGAGCTGTTTTTT
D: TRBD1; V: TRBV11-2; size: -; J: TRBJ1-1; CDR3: CASSAGGRGTEAFF; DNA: TGTGCCAGCAGCGCAGGGGGCAGGGGCACTGAAGCTTTCTTT
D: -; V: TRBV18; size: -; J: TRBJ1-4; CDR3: CASSPPTAYATNEKLFF; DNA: TGTGCCAGCTCACCACCGACCGCCTATGCAACTAATGAAAAACTGTTTTTT
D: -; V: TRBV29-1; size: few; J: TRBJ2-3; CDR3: CSVTRLGTDTQYF; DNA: TGCAGCGTCACTAGATTAGGCACAGATACGCAGTATTTT
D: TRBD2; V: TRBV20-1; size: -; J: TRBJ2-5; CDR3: CSAVPSGQETQYF; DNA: TGCAGTGCTGTACCTAGCGGCCAAGAGACCCAGTACTTC
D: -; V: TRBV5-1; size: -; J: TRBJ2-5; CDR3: CASSLASGNQETQYF; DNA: TGCGCCAGCAGCTTGGCCTCCGGGAACCAAGAGACCCAGTACTTC
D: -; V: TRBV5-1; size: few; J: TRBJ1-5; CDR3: CASSLEGTKNNQPQHF; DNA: TGCGCCAGCAGCTTGGAAGGGACAAAGAACAATCAGCCCCAGCATTTT
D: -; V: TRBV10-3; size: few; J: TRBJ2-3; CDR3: CAISEAPDTQYF; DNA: TGTGCCATCAGTGAGGCCCCAGATACGCAGTATTTT
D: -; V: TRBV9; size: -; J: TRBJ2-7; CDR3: CASSITGSTYEQYF; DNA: TGTGCCAGCAGCATTACAGGGAGCACCTACGAGCAGTACTTC
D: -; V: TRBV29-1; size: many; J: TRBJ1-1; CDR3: CSVEGLRMNTEAFF; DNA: TGCAGCGTTGAAGGTCTCCGGATGAACACTGAAGCTTTCTTT
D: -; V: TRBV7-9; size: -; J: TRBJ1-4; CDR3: CASSLGGKALKGKLFF; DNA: TGTGCCAGCAGCTTAGGTGGCAAGGCCCTCAAGGGAAAACTGTTTTTT
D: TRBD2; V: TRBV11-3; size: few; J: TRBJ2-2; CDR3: CASSLDPGGVAGELFF; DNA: TGTGCCAGCAGCTTAGATCCGGGAGGGGTAGCCGGGGAGCTGTTTTTT
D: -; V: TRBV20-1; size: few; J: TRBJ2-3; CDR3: CSAREGVADKGQYF; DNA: TGCAGTGCTAGAGAAGGGGTAGCGGACAAGGGGCAGTATTTT
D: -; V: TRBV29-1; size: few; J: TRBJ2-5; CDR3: CSADGHPYQETQYF; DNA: TGCAGCGCTGACGGCCACCCTTACCAAGAGACCCAGTACTTC
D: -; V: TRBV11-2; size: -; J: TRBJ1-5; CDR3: CASSLAEDQPQHF; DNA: TGTGCCAGCAGCTTAGCGGAGGACCAGCCCCAGCATTTT
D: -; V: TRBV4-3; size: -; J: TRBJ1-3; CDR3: CASSQDGTLSSGNTIYF; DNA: TGCGCCAGCAGCCAAGATGGGACCCTAAGTAGTGGAAACACCATATATTTT
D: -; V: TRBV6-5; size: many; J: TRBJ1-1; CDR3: CASSYSGLTPNTEAFF; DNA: TGTGCCAGCAGTTACTCGGGACTCACGCCGAACACTGAAGCTTTCTTT
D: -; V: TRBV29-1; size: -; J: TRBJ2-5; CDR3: CGVVVSQETQYF; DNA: TGCGGCGTTGTAGTCAGCCAAGAGACCCAGTACTTC
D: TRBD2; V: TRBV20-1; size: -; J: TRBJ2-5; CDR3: CSASAGGGLLETQYF; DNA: TGCAGTGCTAGTGCCGGGGGGGGCCTTCTAGAGACCCAGTACTTC
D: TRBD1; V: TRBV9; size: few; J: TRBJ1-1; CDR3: CASSPQQGADTEAFF; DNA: TGTGCCAGCAGCCCTCAACAGGGGGCGGACACTGAAGCTTTCTTT
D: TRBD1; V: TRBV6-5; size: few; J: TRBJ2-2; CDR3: CASSYRGTGGFYWELFF; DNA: TGTGCCAGCAGTTACAGAGGGACAGGGGGCTTTTATTGGGAGCTGTTTTTT
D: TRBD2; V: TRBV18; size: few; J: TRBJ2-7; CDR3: CASSPLGGDEQYF; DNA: TGTGCCAGCTCACCACTGGGAGGGGACGAGCAGTACTTC
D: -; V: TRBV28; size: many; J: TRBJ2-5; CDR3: CASSFIEETQYF; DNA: TGTGCCAGCAGTTTTATCGAAGAGACCCAGTACTTC